One and the same sample provided the 24 T cell receptor beta chains below, sequenced in a study of vaccination and CD4 T cells after COVID-19. The sample's treatment: roughly 11-day PBMC culture with coronavirus spike peptide pools or control peptides (ViraFEST assay). Oncomine TCR Beta short-read sequencing was applied to DNA from cultured CD4+ T cells. MiXCR, applied by TCRdb to the PCR reads, yields one record per CDR3 protein. This table holds 3,500 to 5,000 distinct CDR3 sequences, around a fifth found once. Their specific antigens are unknown. Sequencing input: CD4+ T cells from blood, cultured in vitro. Source of these receptors: a human donor who had recovered from COVID-19.

The V call is TRBV3-1, the J call TRBJ2-2; the D call may be TRBD1 or TRBD2 (5 bases each). Trimming removed 4 bases from V and 6 bases from J, with 12 bases in between. Germline V gene lookup returns CDR1 LGHDT and CDR2 YNNKEL (reference sequence). The CDR3 contains 14 residues. CDR3 DNA sequence: TGTGCCAGCAGCCCAGCTGGGGGAGCCGGGGAGCTGTTTTTT. This encodes CASSPAGGAGELFF.

Here the CDR3 DNA reads TGTGCCAGCAGGTGGGAGGGGAGGAACGAGCAGTACTTC. It is translated as CASRWEGRNEQYF. This sequence joins TRBV2 and TRBJ2-7; 7 bases map to TRBD2. Germline CDR1 is SNHLY and CDR2 is FYNNEI. The CDR3 loop spans 13 amino acids. The V gene end was trimmed by 6 bases and the J gene end by 5 bases; junction bases not matched to a gene: 7.

The rearrangement joins TRBV6-1 to TRBJ1-2; tentatively, D is TRBD1 (6 bases). The V end was cut by 5 bases, the J end by 4 bases, with 11 bases between. Germline CDR1 reads MNHNS; CDR2 reads SASEGT. This CDR3 region has 13 residues. This chain's CDR3 is CASSKGQTYGYTF. The CDR3 DNA reads as TGTGCCAGCAGTAAAGGACAGACCTATGGCTACACCTTC.

This clonotype turned up a few times. The chain has TRBV7-9 and TRBJ1-1; weak D call: TRBD1 (6 bases). The CDR3 has 12 amino acids. V gave up 1 base and J gave up 8 bases, with 8 bases separating them. CDR1 is SEHNR, CDR2 FQNEAQ, per germline (reference sequence). The chain's CDR3 is CASSLVRGEAFF. The CDR3 DNA is TGTGCCAGCAGCTTAGTCAGGGGCGAAGCTTTCTTT. Drawing the rest from reference TRBV7-9 and TRBJ1-1, the complete variable domain is DTGVSQNPRHKITKRGQNVTFRCDPISEHNRLYWYRQTLGQGPEFLTYFQNEAQLEKSRLLSDRFSAERPKGSFSTLEIQRTEQGDSAMYLCASSLVRGEAFFGQGTRLTVV.

By sample fraction, this clonotype is medium-sized. CDR3 protein: CSARGRGRGNTEAFF. The CDR3 DNA is TGCAGTGCTAGAGGGAGGGGAAGGGGGAACACTGAAGCTTTCTTT. This sequence joins TRBV20-1 and TRBJ1-1, with a tentative D call TRBD1 (5 bases). This CDR3 spans 15 amino acids. Trimming removed 1 base from V and 1 base from J, with 13 bases in between. Germline values: CDR1 DFQATT, CDR2 SNEGSKA (reference sequence).

The sample holds a few counts of this clonotype. The chain couples TRBV12-3 or TRBV12-4 to TRBJ1-2; no clear D gene. CDR3 length: 13 residues. V was pared by 3 bases and J by 2 bases, with 7 bases between. The CDR3 DNA is TGTGCCAGCAGTTTCATGGTCAACTATGGCTACACCTTC. The encoded protein is CASSFMVNYGYTF.

By proportion, this clonotype is large. The chain uses TRBV5-5 and TRBJ2-7; TRBD2 agrees at 11 bases. This CDR3 has 15 residues. Per the germline V gene, CDR1 is SGHKS and CDR2 is YYEKEE (reference sequence). Trimming at V came to 5 bases and at J to 1 base, leaving 5 bases not matched to a gene. The CDR3 protein is CASSLTSGGSYEQYF. The CDR3 DNA is TGTGCCAGCAGTCTAACTAGCGGGGGTTCCTACGAGCAGTACTTC.

This sequence joins TRBV30 and TRBJ2-5, with a weak D call TRBD2 (6 bases). The CDR3 extends over 14 amino acids. V lost 2 bases and J lost 5, with 15 bases in between. CDR1 GTSNPN and CDR2 SVGIG come from the germline V gene (reference sequence). CDR3 amino acids: CAWSPTSGRETQYF. The CDR3 coding sequence is TGTGCCTGGAGTCCCACGAGCGGGCGGGAGACCCAGTACTTC.

This chain uses TRBV18 with TRBJ1-2, with D possibly matching TRBD1 (6 bases). Trimming took off 2 bases at V and 10 bases at J, with 14 bases between the two ends. Germline CDR1 KGHSH, CDR2 LQKENI. The CDR3 spans 13 residues. The DNA for the CDR3 is TGTGCCAGCTCACCAAACAGGGAAGGGACCTACACCTTC. The encoded protein is CASSPNREGTYTF.

The V gene is TRBV5-1, the J gene TRBJ1-2, with a weak D call TRBD1 (5 bases). The CDR3 totals 13 residues. Germline CDR1 is SGHRS and CDR2 is YFSETQ. Trimming removed 2 bases at V and 5 bases at J, with 10 bases between. CDR3 DNA sequence: TGCGCCAGCAGCTTCGACAGCGGGTATGGCTACACCTTC. Translated: CASSFDSGYGYTF.

This CDR3 is CASSRTGGGGNQPQHF. DNA of the CDR3: TGTGCCAGCTCACGTACAGGGGGCGGCGGCAATCAGCCCCAGCATTTT. This sequence joins TRBV18 and TRBJ1-5; 9 nucleotides agree with TRBD1. Germline lookup yields CDR1 KGHSH and CDR2 LQKENI. J was trimmed by 2 bases and V by 4 bases; bases with no gene match: 6. The CDR3 runs 16 residues.

This clonotype occurred a few times. The J gene is TRBJ2-3, the V gene TRBV20-1; possible D gene TRBD1, 6 bases. V was cut by 7 bases and J by 5 bases, with 13 bases left in between. Per the germline V gene, CDR1 is DFQATT and CDR2 is SNEGSKA (reference sequence). This CDR3 region has 12 residues. CDR3 nucleotide sequence: TGCAGTGGCTCGGGACAACGAGATACGCAGTATTTT. Translating gives CSGSGQRDTQYF.

This clonotype has only a few counts. The genes are TRBV11-1 and TRBJ2-5; possibly TRBD1 for D (6 bases). CDR3 size: 14 residues. Trimming took 0 bases from V and 6 from J, leaving 11 bases between them. Germline V CDR1 and CDR2: SGHAT, FQDESV (reference sequence). The CDR3 bases are TGTGCCAGCAGCTTAGCTGGGGGACAACAGACCCAGTACTTC. This codes for CASSLAGGQQTQYF.

This clonotype was observed once. The V call is TRBV7-2, the J call TRBJ1-4; D gene ambiguous. V gave up 3 bases and J gave up 0 bases, with 8 bases separating them. This CDR3 comprises 15 residues. CDR1 is SGHTA and CDR2 is FQGNSA in the germline V gene. CDR3 amino acids: CASSFSGTTNEKLFF. As DNA, the CDR3 is TGTGCCAGCAGCTTCTCGGGGACAACTAATGAAAAACTGTTTTTT.

Details on this clonotype: Being one base from a much bigger clone, this may be a read error. The chain combines TRBV5-4 with TRBJ1-1, with D hard to call. Germline V CDR1 and CDR2: SGHNT, YYREEE (reference sequence). The CDR3 spans 15 residues. The CDR3 is CASSLGVSSTTEAYF. In DNA form, the CDR3 reads TGTGCCAGCAGCTTGGGGGTGTCGAGCACCACTGAAGCTTACTTT.

This clonotype qualifies as medium-sized (0.01 to 0.1%). The CDR3 is CATAQGAVEAFF. For the CDR3, the DNA is TGTGCCACCGCTCAGGGGGCGGTTGAAGCTTTCTTT. The genes are TRBV19 and TRBJ1-1; 8 nucleotides align to TRBD1. The CDR3 runs to 12 residues. Germline loops: CDR1 LNHDA, CDR2 SQIVND (reference sequence). V shed 10 bases and J 7 bases; nucleotides not matched to a gene: 8.

This clonotype is termed large (0.1 to 1%). J is TRBJ2-3 and V is TRBV6-1; TRBD2 agrees at 9 bases. The V gene's germline CDR1 is MNHNS and CDR2 SASEGT. The CDR3 has 16 amino acids. V lost 5 bases, J lost 4 bases, and 10 bases stayed unmatched. CDR3: CASSKTSGLPADTQYF. Written as DNA, the CDR3 is TGTGCCAGCAGTAAGACTAGCGGACTCCCCGCAGATACGCAGTATTTT.

The V and J genes are TRBV5-6 and TRBJ2-5; D uncertain. Trimming removed 1 base at V and 0 bases at J, with 4 bases between. Per the germline V gene, CDR1 is SGHDT and CDR2 is YYEEEE. The CDR3 is made up of 13 amino acids. The CDR3 nucleotides read TGTGCCAGCAGCTTGCGATACCAAGAGACCCAGTACTTC. Translation: CASSLRYQETQYF.

This clonotype has more than one count but fewer than ten. The chain links TRBV20-1 to TRBJ2-7, with a tentative D call TRBD2 (5 bases). Germline V gene data show CDR1 as DFQATT and CDR2 as SNEGSKA (reference sequence). CDR3 length: 14 residues. V was pared by 4 bases and J by 7 bases, with 20 bases between. The DNA of the CDR3 is TGCAGTGCTATGGGCTATGAGGGCCCTCGTGAGCAGTACTTC. Translated, it gives CSAMGYEGPREQYF.

V and J are TRBV6-1 and TRBJ2-1, with a tentative D call TRBD1 (6 bases). Germline V gene sequence: CDR1 MNHNS, CDR2 SASEGT. With 7 bases removed from V and 8 bases from J, the gap between germline ends came to 21 bases. CDR3 length: 15 amino acids. The chain's CDR3 is CASTRGPLADDEQFF. The CDR3 DNA is TGTGCCAGCACCAGGGGCCCCTTGGCTGACGATGAGCAGTTCTTC.

V gene TRBV19 combines with J gene TRBJ1-1, with 8 bases matching TRBD1. Germline trimming cut 4 bases from V and 4 bases from J; bases unmatched to any gene: 5. Per the germline V gene, CDR1 is LNHDA and CDR2 is SQIVND (reference sequence). The CDR3 consists of 14 residues. As DNA, the CDR3 is TGTGCCAGTAGTACCCAGGGGGCGAGCACTGAAGCTTTCTTT. Its protein is CASSTQGASTEAFF.

The genes are TRBV20-1 and TRBJ2-1; possibly TRBD1 for D (6 bases). The CDR3 runs 13 residues. Germline V gene sequence: CDR1 DFQATT, CDR2 SNEGSKA (reference sequence). The CDR3 here is CSGNRASYNEQFF. CDR3 sequence (DNA): TGCAGCGGAAACAGGGCCTCCTACAATGAGCAGTTCTTC.

This clonotype is medium-sized by share. The rearrangement links TRBV20-1 to TRBJ1-2, with D possibly TRBD1 on 5 matching bases. The CDR3 extends over 11 amino acids. Germline lookup yields CDR1 DFQATT and CDR2 SNEGSKA (reference sequence). V dropped 2 bases and J dropped 8 bases, with 9 bases sitting between them. Here the CDR3 reads CSARQGSGYTF. As DNA, the CDR3 is TGCAGTGCTAGACAGGGAAGCGGCTACACCTTC.

This clonotype appeared a few times. The J gene is TRBJ2-3, the V gene TRBV6-5; D is uncertain. The CDR3 is made up of 13 amino acids. Between the trimmed V and J ends, which lost 0 bases and 5 bases, there was a span of 6 bases. Germline V CDR1 and CDR2: MNHEY, SVGAGI. Here the CDR3 DNA reads TGTGCCAGCAGTTACTCTCTCGGAGATACGCAGTATTTT. It specifies CASSYSLGDTQYF.